This TCR beta chain emerged from a study of blood T cell repertoires in COVID-19. Study-wide context: The United States, Italy and Spain supplied acute and convalescent COVID-19 samples. Sample material is recorded as cDNA or gDNA derived from T cells, B-cell-depleted T cells, or PBMCs.

How the authors handled the data: Amplification of reference gene primers was used by the study to estimate nucleated cell counts. Libraries were prepared by immunoSEQ multiplex PCR; TCRdb keeps only in-frame clonotypes and omits some of them. V, J and clone size are taken as reported in that table, and D and trimming were inferred from the DNA itself. The sample includes about 110,000 clones, roughly four fifths of them seen just once. CDR1 is MDHEN and CDR2 is SYDVKM in the germline V gene. J gave up 4 bases and V 6 bases, and 6 bases lay outside the gene matches. The CDR3 sequence is 14 residues long.

This chain uses TRBV28 with TRBJ2-5, with 9 bases that match TRBD2. The clonotype comes from an elderly woman with acute or convalescent COVID-19. Source material: peripheral blood. The CDR3 region has the DNA TGTGCCAGCAGCCTTCCAGCGGGAGGAGAGACCCAGTACTTC. It yields the protein CASSLPAGGETQYF.